The clone carrying this T cell receptor beta chain showed up many times. The target antigen is unknown. This sample is part of a study of regulatory T cells in long-lasting Graves disease. Study-level points and caveats: Preferential use of TRBV28, TRBJ1-2 and TRBJ2-5 was seen in persistent disease. Relative to new patients (around 1,000), persistent patients exhibited greater sharing of public clonotypes (more than 2,500).

Time point specified: persistent/refractory GD, antithyroid drugs over 5 years with positive TRAb. The TCR library was made from RNA that had been extracted from PBMCs in TRIzol. CDR3-region Arm-PCR and iRepertoire HTBI primers produced the TCR beta libraries. MiXCR was run by TCRdb on the multiplex PCR reads, yielding one entry per CDR3 protein. The sample holds about 660,000 distinct CDR3 sequences; around 30% are singletons and the top ten take 42%. Germline values: CDR1 SNHLY, CDR2 FYNNEI. This CDR3 region has 15 residues. Trimming left V 1 base short and J 3 bases short, with 7 bases between. Here the sequenced sample was peripheral blood mononuclear cells (PBMCs), taken when the disease was refractory, from a patient treated with antithyroid drugs. This sequence originates from a female donor with Graves disease. The chain recombines TRBV2 with TRBJ1-6; the D is unclear. CDR3 sequence (DNA): TGTGCCAGCAGTGAAGAACCGTTCTATAATTCACCCCTCCACTTT. The encoded protein is CASSEEPFYNSPLHF.